This T cell receptor (beta chain) was observed in a study of T cells after posttransplantation cyclophosphamide. Overall study results and limits: TRB clonality was highly associated with recipient CMV seropositivity and reactivation. Tissue-infiltrating T cells from skin or gut overlapped little with blood T cells. Later blood repertoires were often dominated by clones from the donor CD8+ memory compartment.

Concerning this clone: The antigen is not known.

Busulfan-fludarabine conditioning, marrow transplant, and cyclophosphamide on days +3 and +4 were administered. Germline CDR1 MDHEN, CDR2 SYDVKM. CDR3 size: 20 residues. Unmatched junction bases numbered 20, after V lost 1 base and J lost 9 bases. Clones were read by immunoSEQ multiplex PCR, and TCRdb kept only the in-frame ones, dropping some. The table lists approximately 10,000 clones, 80% to 95% of them singletons. The TCR comes from a female patient in her thirties or forties who received an allogeneic stem cell transplant from an unrelated donor, was CMV-positive, and had no GVHD. Some T cells may originate from the graft donor. The source material was PBMCs, sampled after allogeneic stem cell transplant with posttransplant cyclophosphamide. The chain is built from TRBV28 and TRBJ2-1; 11 positions match TRBD2. DNA of the CDR3: TGTGCCAGCAGTTTATTCGTGTCGGCTAGCGGGAGGTGGGGGGGGGCTGAGCAGTTCTTC. Translation: CASSLFVSASGRWGGAEQFF.